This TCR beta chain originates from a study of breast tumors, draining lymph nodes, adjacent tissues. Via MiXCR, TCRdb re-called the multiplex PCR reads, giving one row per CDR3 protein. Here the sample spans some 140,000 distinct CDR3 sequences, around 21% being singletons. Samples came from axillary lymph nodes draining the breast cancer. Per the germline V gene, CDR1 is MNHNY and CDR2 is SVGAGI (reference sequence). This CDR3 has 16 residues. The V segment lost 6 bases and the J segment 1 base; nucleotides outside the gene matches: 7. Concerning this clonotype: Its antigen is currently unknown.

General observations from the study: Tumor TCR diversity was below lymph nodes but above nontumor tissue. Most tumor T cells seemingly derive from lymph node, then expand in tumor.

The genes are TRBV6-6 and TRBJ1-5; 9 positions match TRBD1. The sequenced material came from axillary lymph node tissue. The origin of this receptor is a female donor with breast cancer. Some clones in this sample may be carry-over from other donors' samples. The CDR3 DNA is TGTGCCAGCAGCCTGACAGGGGGTGGGAGCAATCAGCCCCAGCATTTT. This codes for CASSLTGGGSNQPQHF.